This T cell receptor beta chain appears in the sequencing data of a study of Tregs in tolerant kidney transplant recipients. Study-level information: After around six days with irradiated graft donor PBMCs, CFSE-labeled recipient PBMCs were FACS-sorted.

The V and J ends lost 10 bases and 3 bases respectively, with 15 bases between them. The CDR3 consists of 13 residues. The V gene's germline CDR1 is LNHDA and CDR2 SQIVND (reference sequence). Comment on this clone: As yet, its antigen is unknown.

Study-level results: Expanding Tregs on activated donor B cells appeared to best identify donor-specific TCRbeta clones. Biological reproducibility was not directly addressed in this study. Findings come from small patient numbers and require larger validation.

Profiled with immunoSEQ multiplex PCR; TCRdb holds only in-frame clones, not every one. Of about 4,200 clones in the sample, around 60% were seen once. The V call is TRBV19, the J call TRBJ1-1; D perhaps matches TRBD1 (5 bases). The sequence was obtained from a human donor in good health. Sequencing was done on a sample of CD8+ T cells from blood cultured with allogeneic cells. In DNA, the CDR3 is TGTGCCACTGAGGACTTGGGGGACACTGAAGCTTTCTTT. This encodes CATEDLGDTEAFF.